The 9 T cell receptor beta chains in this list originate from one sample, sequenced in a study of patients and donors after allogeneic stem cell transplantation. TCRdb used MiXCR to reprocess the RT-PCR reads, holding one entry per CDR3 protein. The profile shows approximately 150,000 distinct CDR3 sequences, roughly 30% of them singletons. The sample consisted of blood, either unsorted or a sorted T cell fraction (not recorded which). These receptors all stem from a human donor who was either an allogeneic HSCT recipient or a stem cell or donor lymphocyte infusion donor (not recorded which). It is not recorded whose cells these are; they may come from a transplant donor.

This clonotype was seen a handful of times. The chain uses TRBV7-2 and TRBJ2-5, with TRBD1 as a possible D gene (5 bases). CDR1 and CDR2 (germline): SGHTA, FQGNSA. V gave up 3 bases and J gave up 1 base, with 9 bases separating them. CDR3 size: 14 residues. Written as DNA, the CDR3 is TGTGCCAGCAGCTTTACAGGATTCCAAGAGACCCAGTACTTC. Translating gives CASSFTGFQETQYF. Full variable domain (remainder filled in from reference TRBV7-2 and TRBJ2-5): GAGVSQSPSNKVTEKGKDVELRCDPISGHTALYWYRQSLGQGLEFLIYFQGNSAPDKSGLPSDRFSAERTGGSVSTLTIQRTQQEDSAVYLCASSFTGFQETQYFGPGTRLLVL.

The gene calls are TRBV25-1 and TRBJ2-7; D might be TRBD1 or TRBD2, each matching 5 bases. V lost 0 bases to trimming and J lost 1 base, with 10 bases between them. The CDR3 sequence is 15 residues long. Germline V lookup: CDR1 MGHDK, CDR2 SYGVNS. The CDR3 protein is CASSEYRGRSYEQYF. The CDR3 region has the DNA TGTGCCAGCAGTGAATATAGGGGACGGTCCTACGAGCAGTACTTC.

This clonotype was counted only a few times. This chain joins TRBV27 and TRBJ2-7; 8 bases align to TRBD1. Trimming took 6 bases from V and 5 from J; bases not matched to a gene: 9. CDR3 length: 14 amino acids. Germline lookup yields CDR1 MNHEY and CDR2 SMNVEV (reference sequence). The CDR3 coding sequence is TGTGCCAGCAGCAGTCGACAGGGGAGAAACGAGCAGTACTTC. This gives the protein CASSSRQGRNEQYF.

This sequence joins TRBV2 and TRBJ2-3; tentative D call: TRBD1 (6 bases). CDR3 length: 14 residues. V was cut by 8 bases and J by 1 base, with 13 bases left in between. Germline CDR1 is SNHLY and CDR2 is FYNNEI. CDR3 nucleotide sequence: TGTGCCAGCGACAGCGCAGGGGGCACAGATACGCAGTATTTT. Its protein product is CASDSAGGTDTQYF.

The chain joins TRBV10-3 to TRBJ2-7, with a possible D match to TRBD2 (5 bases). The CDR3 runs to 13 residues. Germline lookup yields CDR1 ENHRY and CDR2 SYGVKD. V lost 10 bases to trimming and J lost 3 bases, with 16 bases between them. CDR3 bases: TGTGCCACCGCACTTGCTAGCAGCTACGAGCAGTACTTC. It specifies CATALASSYEQYF.

DNA of the CDR3: TGTGCCAGCACGTCGCGGGAGGGCACTTACAATGAGCAGTTCTTC. It encodes CASTSREGTYNEQFF. The chain couples TRBV4-2 to TRBJ2-1; 9 nucleotides align to TRBD2. The CDR3 has 15 amino acids. The ends lost 7 bases at V and 4 bases at J; junction bases unmatched: 8. The germline V gene encodes CDR1 LGHNA and CDR2 YNFKEQ.

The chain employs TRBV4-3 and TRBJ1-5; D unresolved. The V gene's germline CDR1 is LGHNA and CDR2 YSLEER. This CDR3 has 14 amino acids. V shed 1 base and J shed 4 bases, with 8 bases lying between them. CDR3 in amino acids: CASSQVATNQPQHF. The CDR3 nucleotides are TGCGCCAGCAGCCAAGTAGCGACAAATCAGCCCCAGCATTTT.

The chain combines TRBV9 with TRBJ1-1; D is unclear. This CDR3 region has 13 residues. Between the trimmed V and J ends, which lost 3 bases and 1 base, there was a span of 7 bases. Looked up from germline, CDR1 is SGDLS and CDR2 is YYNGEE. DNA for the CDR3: TGTGCCAGCAGCGCGGATCCGAACACTGAAGCTTTCTTT. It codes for CASSADPNTEAFF.

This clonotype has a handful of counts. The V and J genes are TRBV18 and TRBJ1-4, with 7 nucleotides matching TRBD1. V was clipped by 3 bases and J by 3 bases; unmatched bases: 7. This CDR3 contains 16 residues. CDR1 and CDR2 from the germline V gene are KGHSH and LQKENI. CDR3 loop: CASSPRGQGANEKLFF. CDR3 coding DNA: TGTGCCAGCTCACCGAGGGGGCAGGGAGCTAATGAAAAACTGTTTTTT. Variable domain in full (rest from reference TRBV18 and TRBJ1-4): NAGVMQNPRHLVRRRGQEARLRCSPMKGHSHVYWYRQLPEEGLKFMVYLQKENIIDESGMPKERFSAEFPKEGPSILRIQQVVRGDSAAYFCASSPRGQGANEKLFFGSGTQLSVL.